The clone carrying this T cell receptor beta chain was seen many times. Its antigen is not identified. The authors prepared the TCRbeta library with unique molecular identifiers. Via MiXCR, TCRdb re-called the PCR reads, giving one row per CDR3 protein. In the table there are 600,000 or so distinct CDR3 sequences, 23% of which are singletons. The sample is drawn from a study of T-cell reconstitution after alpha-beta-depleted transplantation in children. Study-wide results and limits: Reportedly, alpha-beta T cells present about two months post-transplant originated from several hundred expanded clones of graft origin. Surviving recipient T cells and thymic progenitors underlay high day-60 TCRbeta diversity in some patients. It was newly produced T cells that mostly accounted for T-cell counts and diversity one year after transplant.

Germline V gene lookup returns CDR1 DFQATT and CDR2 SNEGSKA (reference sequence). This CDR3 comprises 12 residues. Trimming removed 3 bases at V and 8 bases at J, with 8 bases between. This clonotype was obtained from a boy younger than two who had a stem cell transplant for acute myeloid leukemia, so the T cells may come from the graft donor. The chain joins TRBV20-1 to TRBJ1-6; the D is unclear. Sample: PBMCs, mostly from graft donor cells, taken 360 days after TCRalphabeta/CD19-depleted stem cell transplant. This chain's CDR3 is CSARPPYSPLHF. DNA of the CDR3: TGCAGTGCTAGGCCCCCTTATTCACCCCTCCACTTT.